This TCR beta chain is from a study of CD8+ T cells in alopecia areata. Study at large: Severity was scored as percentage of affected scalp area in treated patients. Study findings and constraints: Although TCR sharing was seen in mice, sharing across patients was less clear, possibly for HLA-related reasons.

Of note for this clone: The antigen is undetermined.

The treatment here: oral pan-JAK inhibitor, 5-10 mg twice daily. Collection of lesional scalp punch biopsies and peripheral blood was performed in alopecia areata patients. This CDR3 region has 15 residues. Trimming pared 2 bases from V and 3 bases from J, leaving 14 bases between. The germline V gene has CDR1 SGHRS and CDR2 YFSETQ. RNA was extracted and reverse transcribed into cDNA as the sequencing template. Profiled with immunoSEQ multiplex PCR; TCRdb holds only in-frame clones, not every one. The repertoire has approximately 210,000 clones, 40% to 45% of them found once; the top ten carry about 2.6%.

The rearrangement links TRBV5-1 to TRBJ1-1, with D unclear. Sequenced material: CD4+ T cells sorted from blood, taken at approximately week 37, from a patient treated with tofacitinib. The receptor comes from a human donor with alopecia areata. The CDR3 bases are TGCGCCAGCAGCTTAAATGGCCCGTCGGACACTGAAGCTTTCTTT. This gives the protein CASSLNGPSDTEAFF. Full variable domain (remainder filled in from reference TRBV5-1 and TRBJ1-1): KAGVTQTPRYLIKTRGQQVTLSCSPISGHRSVSWYQQTPGQGLQFLFEYFSETQRNKGNFPGRFSGRQFSNSRSEMNVSTLELGDSALYLCASSLNGPSDTEAFFGQGTRLTVV.